Presented here are 6 T cell receptor beta chains from one specimen sequenced in a study of blood T cell repertoires in COVID-19. The repertoire was sequenced with immunoSEQ multiplex PCR; TCRdb's copy has only in-frame clones and lacks some. The table lists just over 150,000 clones, roughly 85% of them singletons. The sequenced material came from peripheral blood. The receptor source for this set is a human donor with acute or convalescent COVID-19. The donor label of this sample is uncertain.

This rearrangement joins TRBV18 to TRBJ1-3; 8 nucleotides line up with TRBD1. There are 13 residues in the CDR3. Germline V CDR1 and CDR2: KGHSH, LQKENI. Trimming at V came to 5 bases and at J to 6 bases, leaving 3 bases not matched to a gene. The CDR3, as DNA: TGTGCCAGCTCAACACAGGGGGAAAACACCATATATTTT. Amino acids: CASSTQGENTIYF.

The J gene is TRBJ2-2, the V gene TRBV6-2 or TRBV6-3, with TRBD2 matching 11 bases. The CDR3 has 18 residues. Germline CDR1 reads MNHEY; CDR2 reads SVGEGT. V shed 4 bases, J shed 4 bases, and the junction held 11 bases outside the gene matches. The CDR3 region is CASSFSTIAGGFTGELFF. The CDR3 nucleotides are TGTGCCAGCAGTTTCTCTACAATAGCGGGGGGGTTCACCGGGGAGCTGTTTTTT.

This clone was observed a few times. The chain links TRBV18 to TRBJ1-6; a possible D gene is TRBD1 (6 bases). Germline V lookup: CDR1 KGHSH, CDR2 LQKENI. This CDR3 region has 14 residues. V was clipped by 2 bases and J by 7 bases, with 9 bases between them. The CDR3 loop reads CASSPSGQNSPLHF. CDR3 nucleotides: TGTGCCAGCTCACCATCAGGACAGAATTCACCCCTCCACTTT. Variable domain in full (rest from reference TRBV18 and TRBJ1-6): NAGVMQNPRHLVRRRGQEARLRCSPMKGHSHVYWYRQLPEEGLKFMVYLQKENIIDESGMPKERFSAEFPKEGPSILRIQQVVRGDSAAYFCASSPSGQNSPLHFGNGTRLTVT.

V gene TRBV2 combines with J gene TRBJ2-7, with a weak D call TRBD1 (5 bases). Germline V lookup: CDR1 SNHLY, CDR2 FYNNEI. The CDR3 contains 16 residues. The V and J ends lost 4 bases and 0 bases respectively, with 16 bases between them. CDR3 nucleotide sequence: TGTGCCAGCAGTGTAAAGACAGTAATTAGCTCCTACGAGCAGTACTTC. Translated: CASSVKTVISSYEQYF.

This chain links TRBV7-2 with TRBJ2-5, with 8 positions matching TRBD2. CDR1 and CDR2 from the germline V gene are SGHTA and FQGNSA. The CDR3 length is 15 residues. Losses at the gene ends were 0 bases for V and 5 bases for J; bases not matched to a gene: 5. The CDR3 coding sequence is TGTGCCAGCAGCTTAGCGGTCGGGACTAGGGAGACCCAGTACTTC. This translates into CASSLAVGTRETQYF.

This rearrangement joins TRBV24-1 to TRBJ1-2; D gene ambiguous. The V end lost 3 bases, the J end lost 10 bases, and 11 bases lay between the germline ends. CDR1 KGHDR and CDR2 SFDVKD come from the germline V gene. This CDR3 contains 12 residues. In DNA form, the CDR3 reads TGTGCCACCAGTGATCCGGGATCGGACTACACCTTC. Translating it yields CATSDPGSDYTF.